The 6 T cell receptor beta chains reported below all come from one sample, sequenced in a study of shared clonotypes between healthy human individuals (dated by TCRdb to 2020 to 2022). Libraries were prepared through the immunoSEQ multiplex PCR assay. The table was pulled from immuneACCESS by TCRdb, which kept in-frame rearrangements only. Such tables lose some clones; where checked, under half of the loss comes from unresolved V genes, and the rest has no known cause. In all, the sample holds about 2 million clones, and roughly 96% of those were seen once. 0.1% to 0.15% of the sample is taken by the ten largest. The sample consisted of naive CD4+ T cells sorted from blood. This specimen's cell subset or site label, per the study, means: CD45RA+ positively selected. The receptors come from a man aged 18 to 30 in good health.

The chain carries TRBV4-2 and TRBJ1-3; D is uncertain. Trimming left V 0 bases short and J 2 bases short, with 8 bases between. The CDR3 length is 15 residues. Germline CDR1 LGHNA, CDR2 YNFKEQ. The CDR3 sequence: CASSQERTAGNTIYF. The CDR3 DNA reads TGTGCCAGCAGCCAAGAAAGGACCGCTGGAAACACCATATATTTT.

A note on this clone: Distinct nucleotide sequences in the sample also encode this CDR3. This CDR3 is CASSLDSLAKNIQYF. CDR3 nucleotide sequence: TGTGCCAGCAGCTTAGACAGCTTAGCCAAAAACATTCAGTACTTC. V gene TRBV11-2 combines with J gene TRBJ2-4; D call uncertain. The V end was cut by 0 bases, the J end by 0 bases, with 6 bases between. CDR3 length: 15 residues. The germline gives CDR1 SGHAT, CDR2 FQNNGV.

This chain connects TRBV7-8 to TRBJ2-1; 10 positions match TRBD2. The length of the CDR3 is 18 residues. V trimming: 1 base; J trimming: 9 bases; junction bases outside the gene matches: 15. Germline V gene data show CDR1 as SGHVS and CDR2 as FQNEAQ. The CDR3 DNA is TGTGCCAGCAGCTTAGAAGCGGGCCAAGCGGGAGGGAAGGGTGAGCAGTTCTTC. Protein: CASSLEAGQAGGKGEQFF.

This sequence joins TRBV29-1 and TRBJ1-1; 9 nucleotides agree with TRBD1. There are 13 residues in the CDR3. In germline, CDR1 is SQVTM, CDR2 ANQGSEA. J was trimmed by 0 bases and V by 7 bases; bases with no gene match: 3. The CDR3 DNA reads as TGCAGCGCCGGGACAGGGATGAACACTGAAGCTTTCTTT. Protein product: CSAGTGMNTEAFF.

The chain links TRBV6-5 to TRBJ2-7; D uncertain. This CDR3 has 11 amino acids. The germline V gene has CDR1 MNHEY and CDR2 SVGAGI. Trimming pared 6 bases from V and 2 bases from J, leaving 5 bases between. Here the CDR3 reads CASRGTYEQYF. The CDR3 region has the DNA TGTGCCAGCAGGGGAACCTACGAGCAGTACTTC.

Concerning this clone: Within the sample, other DNA sequences also encode this same CDR3. J is TRBJ1-3 and V is TRBV5-1; unclear D gene. From germline, CDR1 is SGHRS and CDR2 YFSETQ. CDR3 length: 14 amino acids. V lost 0 bases, J lost 0 bases, and 4 bases lay in between. CDR3: CASSLDLSGNTIYF. Here the CDR3 DNA reads TGCGCCAGCAGCTTGGATCTCTCTGGAAACACCATATATTTT.